Detailed here is one T cell receptor beta chain. The CDR3 is 13 amino acids. The V segment lost 4 bases and the J segment 1 base; nucleotides outside the gene matches: 2. The germline gives CDR1 SQVTM, CDR2 ANQGSEA. These data come from a study of blood T cell repertoires in COVID-19. Overall study: In each case, the material was cDNA or gDNA derived from T cells, B-cell-depleted T cells, or PBMCs.

The method was immunoSEQ multiplex PCR; TCRdb's version includes in-frame clones alone and lacks a portion of them. The sample lists about 82,000 clones; about 89% were seen once. The specimen sequenced was PBMCs or T cells enriched from blood (not recorded which). The genes are TRBV29-1 and TRBJ1-1; 8 bases align to TRBD1. This TCR came from a woman in her forties or fifties with acute COVID-19. This chain's CDR3 is CSVAGQGNTEAFF. The CDR3, as DNA: TGCAGCGTTGCAGGACAGGGGAACACTGAAGCTTTCTTT.